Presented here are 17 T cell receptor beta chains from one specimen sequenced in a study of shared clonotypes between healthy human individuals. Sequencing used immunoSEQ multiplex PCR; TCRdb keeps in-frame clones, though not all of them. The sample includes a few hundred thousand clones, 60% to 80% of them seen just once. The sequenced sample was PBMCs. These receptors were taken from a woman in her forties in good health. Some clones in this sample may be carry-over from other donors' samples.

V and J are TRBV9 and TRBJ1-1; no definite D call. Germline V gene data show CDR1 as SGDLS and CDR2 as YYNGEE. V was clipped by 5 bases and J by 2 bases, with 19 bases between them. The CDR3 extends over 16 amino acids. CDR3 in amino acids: CASSDPRAAGNTEAFF. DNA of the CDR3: TGTGCCAGCAGTGATCCGCGTGCGGCGGGAAACACTGAAGCTTTCTTT.

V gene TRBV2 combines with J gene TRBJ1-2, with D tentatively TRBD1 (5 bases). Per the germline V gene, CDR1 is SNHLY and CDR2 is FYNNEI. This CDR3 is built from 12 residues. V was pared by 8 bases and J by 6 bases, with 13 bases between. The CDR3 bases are TGTGCCAGCTCACAGGCATTCAATGGCTACACCTTC. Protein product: CASSQAFNGYTF.

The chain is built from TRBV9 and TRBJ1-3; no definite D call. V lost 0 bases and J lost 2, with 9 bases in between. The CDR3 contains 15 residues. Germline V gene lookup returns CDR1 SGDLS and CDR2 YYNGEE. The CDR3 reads CASSVVGGAGNTIYF. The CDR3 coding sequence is TGTGCCAGCAGCGTAGTCGGTGGTGCTGGAAACACCATATATTTT.

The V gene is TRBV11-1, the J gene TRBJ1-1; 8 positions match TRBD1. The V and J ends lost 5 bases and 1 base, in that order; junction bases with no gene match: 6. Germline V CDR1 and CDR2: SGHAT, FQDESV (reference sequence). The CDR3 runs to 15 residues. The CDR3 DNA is TGTGCCAGCAGCCTGACCGGACAGGGGAACACTGAAGCTTTCTTT. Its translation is CASSLTGQGNTEAFF.

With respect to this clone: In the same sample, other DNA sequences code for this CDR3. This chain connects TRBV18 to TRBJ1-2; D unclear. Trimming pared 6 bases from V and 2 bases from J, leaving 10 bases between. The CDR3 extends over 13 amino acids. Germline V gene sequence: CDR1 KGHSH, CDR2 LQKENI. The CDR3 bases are TGTGCCAGCTCGCTCGACGGGAACTATGGCTACACCTTC. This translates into CASSLDGNYGYTF.

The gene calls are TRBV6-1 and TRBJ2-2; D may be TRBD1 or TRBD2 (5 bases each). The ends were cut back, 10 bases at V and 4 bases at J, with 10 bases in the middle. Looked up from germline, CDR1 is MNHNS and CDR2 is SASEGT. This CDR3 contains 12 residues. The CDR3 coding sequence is TGTGCCACCCGAGGGGTCACCGGGGAGCTGTTTTTT. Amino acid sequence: CATRGVTGELFF.

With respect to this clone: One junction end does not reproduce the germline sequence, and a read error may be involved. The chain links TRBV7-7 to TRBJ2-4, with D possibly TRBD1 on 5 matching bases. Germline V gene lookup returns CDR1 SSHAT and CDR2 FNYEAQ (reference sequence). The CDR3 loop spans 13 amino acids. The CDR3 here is CASSLGLGDIQYF. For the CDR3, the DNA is TGTGCTAGCAGCTTGGGGCTTGGCGATATTCAGTACTTC. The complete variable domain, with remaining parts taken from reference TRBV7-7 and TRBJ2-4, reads GAGVSQSPRYKVTKRGQDVTLRCDPISSHATLYWYQQALGQGPEFLTYFNYEAQPDKSGLPSDRFSAERPEGSISTLTIQRTEQRDSAMYRCASSLGLGDIQYFGAGTRLSVL.

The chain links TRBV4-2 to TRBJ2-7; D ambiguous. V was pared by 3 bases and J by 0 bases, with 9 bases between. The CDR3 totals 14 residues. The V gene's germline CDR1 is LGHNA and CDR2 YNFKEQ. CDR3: CASSQFITSYEQYF. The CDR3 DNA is TGTGCCAGCAGCCAGTTCATAACCTCCTACGAGCAGTACTTC.

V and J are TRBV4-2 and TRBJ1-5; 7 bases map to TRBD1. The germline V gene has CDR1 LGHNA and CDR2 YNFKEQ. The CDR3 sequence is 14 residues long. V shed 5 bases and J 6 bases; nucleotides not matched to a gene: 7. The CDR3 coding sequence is TGTGCCAGCAGCATCGACAGGGCCGTTCAGCCCCAGCATTTT. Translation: CASSIDRAVQPQHF.

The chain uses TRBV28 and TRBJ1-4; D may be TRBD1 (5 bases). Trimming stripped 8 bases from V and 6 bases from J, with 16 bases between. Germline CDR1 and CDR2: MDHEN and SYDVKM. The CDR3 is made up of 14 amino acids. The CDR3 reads CASWGRANDEKLFF. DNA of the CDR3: TGTGCCAGCTGGGGGAGGGCCAACGATGAAAAACTGTTTTTT.

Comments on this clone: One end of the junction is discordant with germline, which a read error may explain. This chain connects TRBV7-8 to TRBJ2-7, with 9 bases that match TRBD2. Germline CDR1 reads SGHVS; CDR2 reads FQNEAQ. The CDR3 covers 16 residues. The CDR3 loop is CTSSLEVAGAAYEQYF. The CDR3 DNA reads TGTACCAGCAGCTTAGAAGTAGCGGGAGCTGCCTACGAGCAGTACTTC.

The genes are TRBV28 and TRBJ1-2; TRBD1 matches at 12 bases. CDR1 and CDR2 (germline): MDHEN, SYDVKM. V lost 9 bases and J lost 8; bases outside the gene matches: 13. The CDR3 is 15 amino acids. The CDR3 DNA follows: TGTGCCAGTACCTCCCCGGGACAGGGGGCGCGAGGCTACACCTTC. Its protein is CASTSPGQGARGYTF.

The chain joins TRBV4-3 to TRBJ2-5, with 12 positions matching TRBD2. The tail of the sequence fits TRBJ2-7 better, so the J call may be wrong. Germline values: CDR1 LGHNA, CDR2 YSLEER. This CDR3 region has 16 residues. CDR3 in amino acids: CASSQALAGGGYEQYF. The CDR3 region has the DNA TGCGCCAGCAGCCAAGCCCTAGCGGGAGGGGGTTACGAGCAGTACTTC.

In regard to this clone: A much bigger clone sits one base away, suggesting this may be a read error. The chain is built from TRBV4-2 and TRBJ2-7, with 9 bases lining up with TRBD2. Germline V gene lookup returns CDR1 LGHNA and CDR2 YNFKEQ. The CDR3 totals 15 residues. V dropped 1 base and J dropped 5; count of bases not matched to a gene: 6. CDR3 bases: TGTGCCAGCAGCCAAGTAGCGGGAGTGAACCACGAGCAGTACTTC. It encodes CASSQVAGVNHEQYF.

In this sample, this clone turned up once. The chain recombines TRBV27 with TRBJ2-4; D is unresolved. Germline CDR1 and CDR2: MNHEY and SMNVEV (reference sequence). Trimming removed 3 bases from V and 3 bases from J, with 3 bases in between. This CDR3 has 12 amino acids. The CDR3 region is CASSLGKNIQYF. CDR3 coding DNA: TGTGCCAGCAGTTTGGGCAAAAACATTCAGTACTTC.

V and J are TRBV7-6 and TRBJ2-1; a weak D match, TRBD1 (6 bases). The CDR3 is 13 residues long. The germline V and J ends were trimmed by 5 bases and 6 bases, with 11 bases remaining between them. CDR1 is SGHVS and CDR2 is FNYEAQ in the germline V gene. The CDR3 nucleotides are TGTGCCAGCAGCCAGGGGTTGGGCAATGAGCAGTTCTTC. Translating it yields CASSQGLGNEQFF.

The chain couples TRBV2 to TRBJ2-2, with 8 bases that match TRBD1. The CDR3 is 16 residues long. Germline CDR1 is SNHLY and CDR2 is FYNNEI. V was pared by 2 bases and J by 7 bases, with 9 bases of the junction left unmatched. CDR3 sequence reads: CASSEPGGFNIGELFF. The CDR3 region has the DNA TGTGCCAGCAGTGAACCAGGGGGCTTTAATATCGGGGAGCTGTTTTTT.